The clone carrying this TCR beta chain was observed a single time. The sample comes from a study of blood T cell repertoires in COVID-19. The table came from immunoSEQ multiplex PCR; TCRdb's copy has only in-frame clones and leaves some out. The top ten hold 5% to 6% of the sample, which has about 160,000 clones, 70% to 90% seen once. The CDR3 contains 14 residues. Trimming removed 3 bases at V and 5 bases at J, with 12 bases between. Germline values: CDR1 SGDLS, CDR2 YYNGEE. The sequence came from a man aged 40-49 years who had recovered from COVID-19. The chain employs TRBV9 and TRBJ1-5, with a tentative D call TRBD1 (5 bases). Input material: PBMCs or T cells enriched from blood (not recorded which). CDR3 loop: CASSATEADQPQHF. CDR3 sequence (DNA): TGTGCCAGCAGCGCGACAGAGGCTGATCAGCCCCAGCATTTT.